This TCR beta chain originates from a study of blood T cell repertoires in COVID-19. CDR1 and CDR2 from the germline V gene are KGHSH and LQKENI. V dropped 8 bases and J dropped 2 bases, with 13 bases sitting between them. CDR3 length: 14 amino acids. Profiling relied on immunoSEQ multiplex PCR, and the TCRdb table lists in-frame clones only, not all of them. The table has approximately 300,000 clones, 80% to 90% seen once. The gene calls are TRBV18 and TRBJ1-5; D is possibly TRBD1 (6 bases). Sequenced: PBMCs or T cells enriched from blood (not recorded which). The TCR comes from a woman in her 30s who had recovered from COVID-19. CDR3 in amino acids: CASGLRGGNQPQHF. In DNA form, the CDR3 reads TGTGCCAGCGGACTCAGGGGAGGCAATCAGCCCCAGCATTTT.